This T cell receptor beta chain appears in the sequencing data of a study of CXCR3-negative and CXCR3-positive naive CD8 T cells (dated by TCRdb to the late 2010s). For the wider study: In total, 130 million to 150 million TRB reads were obtained, which works out to roughly 1.5 +/- 0.3 million reads per library. TRBV-TRBJ cluster analysis included naive subsets from 5 or 6 donors and memory cells from 3 donors. The diversity and physicochemical repertoire analyses included ten to eleven donors pooled from two independent experiments.

Paper-wide results and their limitations: Because surface CD5, which is linked to self-reactivity in mice, was comparable between the naive subsets, TCR interaction strength was also inferred from the physicochemical properties of TRB CDR3s. TRB CDR3s from CXCR3-positive naive cells showed higher hydrophobicity (lower Kidera factor 4), lower energy, and higher strength and volume indices than CXCR3-negative naive cells. TRBV-TRBJ usage was similar between naive CXCR3-negative and CXCR3-positive cells from the same donor, while memory cells showed distinct patterns. Freshly isolated PBMCs were used for most assays because CXCR3 expression partially decreased after cryopreservation. Repertoire diversity was comparably high in both naive subsets but much lower in memory CD8+ T cells.

Sequencer: NextSeq 550. The Human TCR Profiling Kit (MiLaboratory) was used to prepare UMI-labeled 5' RACE TRB cDNA libraries. The full amount of extracted RNA was used for cDNA synthesis, and the full amount of resulting cDNA was used for PCR amplification. Libraries were prepared in parallel with an identical number of PCR cycles. The authors' pipeline ran thus. About 53,000 +/- 9,400 unique UMI-labeled TRB cDNA molecules per library were extracted with MIGEC and MiXCR, with at least two reads per UMI required. An average of approximately 40,000 +/- 10,000 functional in-frame TRB CDR3 nucleotide clonotypes without stop codons was found per library. After downsampling to 5000 UMI-labeled TRB molecules per sample, diversity metrics, including normalized Shannon-Wiener and Chao1, were computed in VDJtools. For the central five CDR3 residues, VDJtools calculated physicochemical properties weighted by clonotype size, namely interaction energy, strength, volume and Kidera factor 4. TCRdb reprocessed the reads and lists each CDR3 protein sequence as a single entry, with no DNA. None of the V and J calls come from the authors' own analysis; TCRdb made them. The data table for this sample lists around 60,000 distinct CDR3 sequences. The top ten hold about 0.78% of the sample.

Each CD8+ T cell subset was flow-sorted in triplicate, with under 350,000 cells per subset placed directly into RLT lysis buffer. To exclude memory contaminants, naive CD8+ T cells were stringently defined as CD45RO-CCR7+CD27+CD95-. Using standard density gradient centrifugation, peripheral blood mononuclear cells were isolated from buffy coats. Naive CXCR3-negative and CXCR3-positive CD8+ T cells were flow-sorted on a FACSAria III. Total RNA was extracted from sorted cells with an RNeasy Mini Kit. On this clonotype itself: Its antigen has not been determined.

CDR1 and CDR2 are drawn from the germline V gene: SGHTA, FQGNSA. The CDR3, cysteine through phenylalanine, is 12 amino acids long. This entry has no DNA. The source material was naive CXCR3+ CD8+ T cells from blood. Read against the paper, the sample's cell subset or site label means: CD45RO-CCR7+CD27+CD95- naive CD8+ T cells expressing CXCR3 (TNR3+). The sequence joins TRBV7-2 to TRBJ2-1. The source of this sequence is a human donor in good health. Some clones in this sample may be carry-over from other donors' samples. CDR3 reads: CASSLDYLEQFF.